This paragraph covers one T cell receptor beta chain sequence. Its specificity is not known. This sample was included in a study of beta chain features in type 1 diabetes. Study-level points and caveats: Whether HLA type influences TCRB rearrangement remained unresolved here. In type 1 diabetes patients, VDJ junctions had fewer insertions; deletions at these junctions were more frequent. Shortening that was moderate but significant affected the TCRB CDR3s of Type 1 diabetes patients in all four CD4+ subsets.

The CDR3 has 14 residues. Germline CDR1 and CDR2: MNHEY and SMNVEV (reference sequence). V lost 5 bases, J lost 5 bases, and 5 bases stayed unmatched. The whole isolated RNA underwent reverse transcription, so sequencing captured expressed TCRB transcripts. Clones were read by immunoSEQ multiplex PCR, and TCRdb kept only the in-frame ones, dropping some. The sample includes 200,000 to 250,000 clones, around 14% seen only once; the top ten take roughly 0.019%. A sort by CD45RO/CCR7/CD25/CD127/CD95/CD27 yielded CD4+ naive, central memory, regulatory and stem cell-like memory cells. This clonotype originated in a man aged 25-45 years with type 1 diabetes. The sequenced material came from naive CD4+ T cells from blood. The chain links TRBV27 to TRBJ2-3; 9 bases map to TRBD1. In DNA form, the CDR3 reads TGTGCCAGCAGTACGGACAGGGGCGGAGATACGCAGTATTTT. Protein sequence: CASSTDRGGDTQYF.